This T cell receptor (beta chain) was obtained from a study of T cell changes during pregnancy in multiple sclerosis. Trimming removed 6 bases at V and 3 bases at J, with 9 bases between. This CDR3 region has 13 residues. CDR1 and CDR2 (germline): MNHNS, SASEGT. Data came from immunoSEQ multiplex PCR; TCRdb stores just in-frame clones and leaves some out. The sample holds about 40,000 clones, roughly nine tenths seen once. The sample consisted of CD4+ T cells from peripheral blood mononuclear cells, taken in the third trimester of pregnancy. This receptor was identified in a female donor in good health, enrolled as a control in a pregnancy study. This chain uses TRBV6-1 with TRBJ1-3; a possible D gene is TRBD1 (5 bases). Here the CDR3 reads CASRDRFGNTIYF. DNA for the CDR3: TGTGCCAGCAGAGACAGATTTGGAAACACCATATATTTT.